The rows below give T cell receptor beta chains drawn from one sample of a study of blood T cell repertoires in COVID-19. Generated by immunoSEQ multiplex PCR, the TCRdb table keeps only in-frame clones and is missing some. Among about 26,000 clones listed, roughly 88% were seen once. The source material was peripheral blood. These receptors all stem from a woman older than 75 with COVID-19, enrolled during active disease. CDR3s include the opening cysteine and the closing phenylalanine or tryptophan.

CDR3	J	V
CASSVGDRGRDTEAFF	TRBJ1-1	TRBV9
CASTAGRREQYF	TRBJ2-7	TRBV2
CASSNQLALSSYEQYF	TRBJ2-7	TRBV6-2/TRBV6-3
CASSSTHGTEAFF	TRBJ1-1	TRBV2
CASRTGTGLAGGSNQPQHF	TRBJ1-5	TRBV28
CASSQDGTGELFF	TRBJ2-2	TRBV4-2
CASSLRGNYEQYF	TRBJ2-7	TRBV5-1
CASSLQGGYGYTF	TRBJ1-2	TRBV12-3/TRBV12-4
CASTGRGQFRINEQFF	TRBJ2-1	TRBV25-1
CASSVGGNYGYTF	TRBJ1-2	TRBV6-4
CASSVLRQGVSTGYTF	TRBJ1-2	TRBV7-8
CASSQRTGVAYEQYF	TRBJ2-7	TRBV3-1/TRBV3-2
CASSLGGRDGAYEQYF	TRBJ2-7	TRBV7-9
CASSLGVSPHNEQFF	TRBJ2-1	TRBV5-1
CASSIPAEDTQYF	TRBJ2-3	TRBV2
CSVVRAEETQYF	TRBJ2-5	TRBV29-1
CASTPGNTEAFF	TRBJ1-1	TRBV5-1
CAWSASGGRWRGYTF	TRBJ1-2	TRBV30
CASRLRDRGNSPLHF	TRBJ1-6	TRBV2
CASSPGGRGGGYTF	TRBJ1-2	TRBV27
CASSFGTGGPFGYTF	TRBJ1-2	TRBV5-1
CASRTPTSGDYEQYF	TRBJ2-7	TRBV6-5
CASSLGQGTYGYTF	TRBJ1-2	TRBV19
CASNPPGKNTEAFF	TRBJ1-1	TRBV28
CASSDAAVIYNSPLHF	TRBJ1-6	TRBV6-1
CASSKEASGGRREQYF	TRBJ2-7	TRBV4-1
CASRSTGRITEAFF	TRBJ1-1	TRBV6-5
CAWSKGALDGNTIYF	TRBJ1-3	TRBV30
CASTPGFQETQYF	TRBJ2-5	TRBV7-8
CASSFGTSGVITGELFF	TRBJ2-2	TRBV7-9
CASSDRVGNQPQHF	TRBJ1-5	TRBV2
CASSEQGRNTIYF	TRBJ1-3	TRBV19
CASSHRTSHEQFF	TRBJ2-1	TRBV3-1/TRBV3-2
CASSKEKAGASYEQYF	TRBJ2-7	TRBV21-1
CATRDWERNEKLFF	TRBJ1-4	TRBV24-1
CASSFGIQETQYF	TRBJ2-5	TRBV3-1/TRBV3-2
CASSPLVAGPLNEQYF	TRBJ2-7	TRBV18
CASRLVGGYNEQFF	TRBJ2-1	TRBV27
CAWSVRGPRSPLHF	TRBJ1-6	TRBV30
CASSVGSGQGGNEQFF	TRBJ2-1	TRBV5-1
CASSFSSGAFNYGYTF	TRBJ1-2	TRBV5-1
CASSLTSGGNEQFF	TRBJ2-1	TRBV11-3